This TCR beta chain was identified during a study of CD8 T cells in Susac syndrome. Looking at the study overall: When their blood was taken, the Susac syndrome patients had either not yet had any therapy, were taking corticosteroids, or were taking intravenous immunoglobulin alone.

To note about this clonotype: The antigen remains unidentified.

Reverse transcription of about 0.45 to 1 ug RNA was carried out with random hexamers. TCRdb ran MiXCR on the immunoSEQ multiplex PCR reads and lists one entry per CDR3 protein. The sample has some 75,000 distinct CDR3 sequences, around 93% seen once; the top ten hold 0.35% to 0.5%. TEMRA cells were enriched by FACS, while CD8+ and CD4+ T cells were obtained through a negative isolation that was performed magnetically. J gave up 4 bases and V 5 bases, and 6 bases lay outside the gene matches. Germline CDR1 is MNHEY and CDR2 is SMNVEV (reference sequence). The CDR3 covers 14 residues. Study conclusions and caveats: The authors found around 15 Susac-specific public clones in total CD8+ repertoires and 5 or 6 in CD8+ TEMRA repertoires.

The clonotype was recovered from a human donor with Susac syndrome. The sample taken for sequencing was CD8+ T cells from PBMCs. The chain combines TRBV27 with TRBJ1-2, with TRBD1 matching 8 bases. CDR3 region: CASSTGQAGYGYTF. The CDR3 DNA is TGTGCCAGCAGTACGGGACAGGCCGGCTATGGCTACACCTTC.